This T cell receptor (beta chain) was observed in a study of read filtering for tumor transcriptome and immune sequencing. Many counts were recorded for this clonotype. The library was built from roughly 400 ng RNA with molecular barcoded adaptors for alpha/delta and beta/gamma chains. Via MiXCR, TCRdb re-called the reads, giving one row per CDR3 protein. Seen here are roughly 69,000 distinct CDR3 sequences, 14% observed once, and the top ten hold approximately 47%. Sequenced input: a population of CD138-negative cells sorted from bone marrow. This receptor was identified in a donor aged 40 or older with multiple myeloma.

CDR3 amino acids: CSAEGGESLYEQYF. The CDR3 region has the DNA TGCAGCGCCGAGGGGGGGGAGTCCCTCTACGAGCAGTACTTC. The J gene is TRBJ2-7, the V gene TRBV29-1; possible D gene TRBD2, 7 bases. The CDR3 spans 14 residues. V lost 7 bases and J 3 bases, leaving 19 bases between the germline ends. Germline V lookup: CDR1 SQVTM, CDR2 ANQGSEA.